The entry below describes one TCR beta chain. Patients were ruled out by autoimmune disease history or systemic immunosuppression. The method was immunoSEQ multiplex PCR; TCRdb's version includes in-frame clones alone and lacks a portion of them. Here the sample spans more than 50,000 clones, 85% being singletons. These data originate in a study of OX40 agonist ivuxolimab in advanced cancers. Study-level background: Enrolled patients in dose escalation had cancers that were hepatocellular carcinoma, melanoma, renal cell or head and neck cancer. A mean age of approximately 64 years, range about 20 to 85, was recorded, and roughly 83% were male.

The CDR3 is 15 amino acids. V gave up 3 bases and J gave up 4 bases; unmatched junction bases: 5. CDR1 SGHRS and CDR2 YFSETQ come from the germline V gene. The clonotype originates from an adult with an advanced solid tumor such as melanoma, head and neck, liver or kidney cancer. The chain couples TRBV5-1 to TRBJ2-3; 10 nucleotides agree with TRBD2. Sequencing used CD4+ or CD8+ T cells sorted from blood, obtained in a trial of the OX40 agonist ivuxolimab. CDR3 sequence (DNA): TGCGCCAGCAGCTCGGGACTAGCGAACGCAGATACGCAGTATTTT. The encoded protein is CASSSGLANADTQYF.